This record covers a single T cell receptor (beta chain). Antigen specificity is unknown. This entry comes from a study of cytomegalovirus exposure and HLA in healthy donors. At the level of the study: The early release's HLA-typed donors yielded approximately 81 million unique TCRs. Findings of the study overall: When analyzed later, a missense DCLRE1C variant was found to be linked to TCR beta V- and J-gene trimming.

In the PCR, 60 Vbeta and 13 Jbeta primers were used. The assay was immunoSEQ multiplex PCR, and TCRdb's table has in-frame clones only and misses some. The repertoire table contains about 92,000 clones. With 5 bases removed from V and 0 bases from J, the gap between germline ends came to 14 bases. Germline V gene data show CDR1 as WNHNN and CDR2 as SYGVQD (reference sequence). The CDR3 is 15 amino acids. The specimen sequenced was PBMCs. This sequence originates from a man aged 50 or older in good health and CMV-seropositive. The chain is built from TRBV10-1 and TRBJ2-7, with a tentative D call TRBD1 (5 bases). The CDR3, as DNA: TGCGCCAGCAGTCAGGGCGCCCCAGCCTCCTACGAGCAGTACGTC. Translation: CASSQGAPASYEQYV.